This T cell receptor (beta chain) was recorded in a study of CXCR3-negative and CXCR3-positive naive CD8 T cells. UMI-labeled TRB cDNA libraries were prepared by 5' RACE. Reprocessing the 5' RACE reads, TCRdb reports a single entry for every CDR3 protein and omits DNA. The sample data list some 66,000 distinct CDR3 sequences. Whole-study findings and limits: More hydrophobic TRB CDR3s were found in CXCR3-positive naive cells than in CXCR3-negative naive cells.

Comment on this clonotype: Its target is not known.

Looked up from germline, CDR1 is MNHEY and CDR2 is SVGAGI. The CDR3 has 17 amino acids. The TCR comes from a human donor in good health. Some clones in this sample may be carry-over from other donors' samples. The chain links TRBV6-5 to TRBJ2-1; as DNA is missing, the TRBD2 call by TCRdb cannot be tested. The sequencing input was naive CXCR3- CD8+ T cells from blood. The subset here: CD45RO-CCR7+CD27+CD95- naive CD8+ T cells lacking CXCR3 (TNR3-). CDR3: CASSPSGGSYSYNEQFF.